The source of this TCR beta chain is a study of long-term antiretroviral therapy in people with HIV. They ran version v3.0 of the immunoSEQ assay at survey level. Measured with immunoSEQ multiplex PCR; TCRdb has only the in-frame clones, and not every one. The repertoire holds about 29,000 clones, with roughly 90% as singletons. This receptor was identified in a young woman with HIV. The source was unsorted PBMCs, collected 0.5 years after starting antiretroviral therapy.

CDR3 bases: TGTGCCAGCAGTCGGGTGGGTGATTCAGATACGCAGTATTTT. It translates to CASSRVGDSDTQYF. This chain links TRBV6-1 with TRBJ2-3; D uncertain. Trimming removed 5 bases from V and 4 bases from J, with 13 bases in between. This CDR3 region has 14 residues. Germline CDR1 is MNHNS and CDR2 is SASEGT.